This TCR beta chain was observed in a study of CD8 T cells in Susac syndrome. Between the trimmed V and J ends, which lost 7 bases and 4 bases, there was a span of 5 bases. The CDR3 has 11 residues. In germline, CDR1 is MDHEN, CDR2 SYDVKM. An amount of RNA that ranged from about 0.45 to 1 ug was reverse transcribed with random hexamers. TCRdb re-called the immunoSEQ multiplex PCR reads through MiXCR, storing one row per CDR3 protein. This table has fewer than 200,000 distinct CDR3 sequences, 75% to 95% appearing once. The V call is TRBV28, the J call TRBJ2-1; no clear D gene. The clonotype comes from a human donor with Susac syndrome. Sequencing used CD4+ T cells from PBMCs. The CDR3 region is CASTKYNEQFF. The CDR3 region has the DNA TGTGCCAGCACCAAATACAATGAGCAGTTCTTC.